This T cell receptor (beta chain) derives from a study of T cell responses to AZD1222 COVID-19 vaccine. For this clone: The target antigen is unknown.

Study-wide findings and caveats: Two doses of AZD1222 preceded a rise in Spike-specific TCR breadth and depth.

Clones were sequenced by immunoSEQ multiplex PCR, and TCRdb holds only the in-frame ones, with some missing. The table shows 100,000 to 150,000 clones, with roughly 90% occurring only once. Whether given at about 4 or about 12 weeks, second doses were pooled. CDR3 length equals 13 residues. Germline-derived CDR1 and CDR2 are SNHLY and FYNNEI. Trimming left V 4 bases short and J 3 bases short, with 10 bases between. The rearrangement links TRBV2 to TRBJ2-7; D ambiguous. The clonotype comes from an adult who received the AZD1222 COVID-19 vaccine. The sequences come from peripheral blood, collected 28 days after the second AZD1222 dose. This CDR3 is CASSGYYSYEQYF. The DNA for the CDR3 is TGTGCCAGCAGTGGTTACTACAGCTACGAGCAGTACTTC. The variable domain in full, completed from reference TRBV2 and TRBJ2-7, reads EPEVTQTPSHQVTQMGQEVILRCVPISNHLYFYWYRQILGQKVEFLVSFYNNEISEKSEIFDDQFSVERPDGSNFTLKIRSTKLEDSAMYFCASSGYYSYEQYFGPGTRLTVT.